This passage covers 5 T cell receptor beta chains from one sample sequenced in a study of response to subunit inactivated influenza vaccine. MiXCR, applied by TCRdb to the RT-PCR reads, yields one record per CDR3 protein. The sample yields under 200,000 distinct CDR3 sequences, approximately 10% seen once. The sequencing here drew on non-naive T cells sorted from PBMCs, taken about 6 weeks after vaccination. Every receptor here comes from a man aged 50 to 59 who received an inactivated influenza vaccine.

The chain has TRBV3-1 and TRBJ1-2; possible D gene TRBD1, 5 bases. The germline CDR1 and CDR2 sequences are LGHDT and YNNKEL (reference sequence). With 2 bases removed from V and 4 bases from J, the gap between germline ends came to 11 bases. The CDR3 contains 14 residues. The CDR3 protein is CASSQRGQVYGYTF. DNA of the CDR3: TGTGCCAGCAGCCAACGCGGACAAGTCTATGGCTACACCTTC.

This clonotype has a handful of counts. The V gene is TRBV20-1, the J gene TRBJ2-7; D might be TRBD1 or TRBD2, each matching 5 bases. Trimming pared 3 bases from V and 2 bases from J, leaving 17 bases between. The CDR3 runs 15 residues. CDR1 is DFQATT and CDR2 is SNEGSKA in the germline V gene (reference sequence). CDR3 sequence (DNA): TGCAGTGCTAGGGCCCCCCGGGGACCCCCCTACGAGCAGTACTTC. Translation: CSARAPRGPPYEQYF.

The chain is built from TRBV11-2 and TRBJ2-2, with a possible D match to TRBD1 (6 bases). The length of the CDR3 is 20 residues. Per germline, CDR1 SGHAT and CDR2 FQNNGV. The V end lost 5 bases, the J end lost 2 bases, and 27 bases lay between the germline ends. The CDR3 loop is CASSPARGSGAAKNTGELFF. The CDR3 coding sequence is TGTGCCAGCAGCCCAGCACGGGGATCAGGGGCAGCGAAAAACACCGGGGAGCTGTTTTTT.

This clonotype was observed a handful of times. V usage is TRBV4-3 and J usage is TRBJ2-7; 7 positions agree with TRBD1. J was trimmed by 1 base and V by 4 bases; bases with no gene match: 4. This CDR3 comprises 14 residues. CDR1 and CDR2 from the germline V gene are LGHNA and YSLEER. The CDR3 DNA reads as TGCGCCAGCAGCCCCTACAGGGGATCCTACGAGCAGTACTTC. Translation: CASSPYRGSYEQYF.

This clonotype came up a few times. The rearrangement uses TRBV5-8 and TRBJ2-3; D is uncertain. Germline CDR1 is SGHTS and CDR2 is YDEGEE. The V and J ends lost 4 bases and 0 bases respectively, with 12 bases between them. CDR3 size: 15 residues. The CDR3 reads CASSRGRSSTDTQYF. CDR3 nucleotide sequence: TGTGCCAGCAGCCGAGGAAGGTCTAGCACAGATACGCAGTATTTT. Based on the CDR3 plus reference TRBV5-8 and TRBJ2-3, the full variable domain is EAGVTQSPTHLIKTRGQQATLRCSPISGHTSVYWYQQALGLGLQFLLWYDEGEERNRGNFPPRFSGRQFPNYSSELNVNALELEDSALYLCASSRGRSSTDTQYFGPGTRLTVL.